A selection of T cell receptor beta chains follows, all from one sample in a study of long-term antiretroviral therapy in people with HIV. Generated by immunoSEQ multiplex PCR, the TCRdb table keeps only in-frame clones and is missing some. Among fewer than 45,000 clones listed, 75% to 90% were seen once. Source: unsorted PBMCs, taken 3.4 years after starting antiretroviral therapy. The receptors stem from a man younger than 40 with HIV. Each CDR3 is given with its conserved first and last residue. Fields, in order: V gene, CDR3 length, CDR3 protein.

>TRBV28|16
CASRGDGTGTSYEQYF
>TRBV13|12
CASSLEGRRVYF
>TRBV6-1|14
CASSAQGVFQPQHF
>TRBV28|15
CASSPPTSGPETQYF
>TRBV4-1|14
CASSQGQGLTWQYF
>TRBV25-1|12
CASRGPNTEAFF
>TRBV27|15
CASSRTVNSNQPQHF
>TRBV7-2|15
CASSPPGLGNQPQHF
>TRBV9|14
CASSPRQSSYEQYF
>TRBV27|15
CATAEWGSANQPQHF
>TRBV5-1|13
CASSFDLDNEQFF
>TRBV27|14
CASSPVGSRYGYTF
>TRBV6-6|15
CASSYLGQLNQPQHF
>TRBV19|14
CASRDRTGGETQYF
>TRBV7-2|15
CASSPPPGRSDGYTF
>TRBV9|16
CASSVGSSGRTDTQYF
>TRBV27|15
CASRLGYRSTDTQYF
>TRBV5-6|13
CASSLEGIQGYTF
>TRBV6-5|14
CASKTSGGSDTIYF
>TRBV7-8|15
CASSLLAGASYEQYF
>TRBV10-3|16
CATFEGQGLGNQPQHF
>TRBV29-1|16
CSVLRLGEGGTGELFF
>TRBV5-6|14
CASRSGTGYYEQYF
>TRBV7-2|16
CASSLLAGIGPGELFF
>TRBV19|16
CASSIGREGGFDEQFF
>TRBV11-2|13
CASTRGDSYEQYF
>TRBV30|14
CAWSGRSPPNEQFF
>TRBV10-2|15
CASSEYGVGANVLTF
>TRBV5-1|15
CASSLGTASNQPQHF
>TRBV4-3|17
CASSQDSGTANTGELFF
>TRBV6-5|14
CASRRTGSTGELFF
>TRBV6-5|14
CASSYQGGGQPQHF
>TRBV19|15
CASSQGLAGTGELFF
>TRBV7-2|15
CASSLRAGGNNEQFF
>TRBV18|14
CASSLQVSNQPQHF
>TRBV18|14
CASSPGTGQETQYF
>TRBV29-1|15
CSVVPSGSVFGEQFF
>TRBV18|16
CASSPQGASSNQPQHF
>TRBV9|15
CASSVEAGAYNEQFF
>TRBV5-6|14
CASSQPGLAYEQYF
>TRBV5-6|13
CASSLHENTEAFF
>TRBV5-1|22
CASSFRDSTGTSGRAVYNEQFF
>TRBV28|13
CASSFEATGELFF
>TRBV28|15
CASSLSGQGLNEQFF
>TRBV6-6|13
CASTRQLNQPQHF
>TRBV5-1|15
CASSLGGRVHNEQFF
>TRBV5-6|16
CASSAGTSGRADTQYF
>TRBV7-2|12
CASGDSNQPQHF